This record covers a single TCR beta chain. Germline CDR1 SQVTM, CDR2 ANQGSEA. This CDR3 is 11 amino acids long. Deletions cut 4 bases from V and 6 bases from J, with 9 bases between. This record comes from a study of T-cell reconstitution after alpha-beta-depleted transplantation in children. Unique molecular identifiers were used to barcode this TCRbeta library. MiXCR, run by TCRdb on the PCR reads, gives a single entry per CDR3 protein. This table holds 500,000 to 600,000 distinct CDR3 sequences, approximately 20% found once. This chain joins TRBV29-1 and TRBJ1-2; D is uncertain. Sequenced material: PBMCs from the stem cell graft donor, taken from the stem cell graft. The TCR comes from a human donor who donated a stem cell graft to a child with acute lymphoblastic leukemia. In nucleotides, the CDR3 is TGCAGCGTTGGGGCTGACAATGGCTACACCTTC. It is translated as CSVGADNGYTF.